The present T cell receptor (beta chain) was sequenced within a study of blood T cell repertoires in COVID-19 (TCRdb year 2020). For the study in its entirety: Samples covering the acute and convalescent phases of COVID-19 were provided by collaborators in the United States, Italy and Spain. The prospective study material was composed of cDNA or gDNA derived from T cells, B-cell-depleted T cells, or PBMCs. The dataset comprised deeply sampled blood TCRbeta repertoires from subjects exposed to, actively infected with, or recovered from COVID-19. A freely available public database, intended as a resource for researchers studying the immune response to SARS-CoV-2, is where the repertoires were released. Samples came from the ongoing ImmuneRACE study (first 160 participants) plus 1,254 subjects from 6 global collaborators. Sample metadata almost always included a de-identified subject ID, COVID-19 status, age in years and sex. Where available, HLA class I and class II types were taken from metadata supplied by the sample provider and were not determined by assay-based typing. Study-wide findings and limitations: How much clinical and demographic metadata was included differed by source and by participant, and the metadata was provided uncurated.

TCRbeta CDR3 regions were amplified from genomic DNA by means of the immunoSEQ Assay, a bias-controlled multiplex PCR. From the authors' description of their analysis: The number of nucleated cells in each sample was estimated by amplification of reference gene primers within the assay. To quantify the absolute abundance of each unique TCRbeta CDR3 rearrangement, sequence reads were collapsed and filtered. For each sample, productive Simpson clonality was calculated by taking the square root of Simpson's diversity index across productive rearrangements. TCRdb re-hosts the immuneACCESS table, in-frame sequences only. Its copies lack some clones; in the studies checked, an unresolved V gene accounts for under half of them, and the cause for the rest is not known. The D gene and trimming were derived from the DNA, and the V and J assignments and clone size from that table. A total of around 200,000 clones appear in this sample, roughly 80% of them only once. The top ten constitute around 18% of the sample.

Whole blood was collected in K2EDTA tubes by collaborating institutions according to the institutions' own protocols. For TCRbeta analysis, collaborator samples were shipped as frozen whole blood, as isolated PBMCs, or as DNA extracted from either sample type. For this clone: Its antigen is not yet known. Base qualities are missing; no much larger clone stands one base away.

From its cysteine to its phenylalanine, the CDR3 spans 12 amino acids. Just CDR3 DNA is preserved here, 36 bases in frame from base 1. The V and J ends are trimmed by 1 base and 4 bases, leaving 4 bases between them. Based on the germline V gene (reference sequence), the CDR1 and CDR2 sequences are SEHNR and FQNEAQ. The sequenced material came from peripheral blood. The sequence was obtained from a woman older than 75 with active or convalescent COVID-19. The rearrangement joined TRBV7-9 to TRBJ1-2, with the D gene not confidently named. The DNA is as follows: TGTGCCAGCAGCTTAGATCTCTATGGCTACACCTTC. Its product reads: CASSLDLYGYTF.